The 8 T cell receptor beta chains listed next were all sequenced from one sample in a study of blood T cells in healthy people across ages. Alongside a J-beta primer mix, a sample-barcoded 5' primer served in a second PCR lasting about 7 to 12 cycles. Using its own MiXCR run on the 5' RACE reads, TCRdb lists one record per CDR3 protein. Of around 870,000 distinct CDR3 sequences detected, more than 25% appear once; the ten largest clones hold 17%. The sample consisted of blood. Receptor source: an elderly woman in good health.

With regard to this clonotype: A much larger clone differs from this one at a single base, so this may be a read error. This chain uses TRBV7-2 with TRBJ2-1; unclear D gene. The J call may be wrong; the DNA end is better matched by TRBJ2-7. The germline CDR1 and CDR2 sequences are SGHTA and FQGNSA. The length of the CDR3 is 15 residues. The CDR3 DNA follows: TGTGCCAGCAGCTTTCTAGGGCTATCCTACAATGAGCAGTACTTC. Translating it yields CASSFLGLSYNEQYF.

This clonotype was found a few times. The V gene is TRBV5-1, the J gene TRBJ2-2; TRBD1 agrees at 8 bases. The CDR3 runs 15 residues. The V and J ends lost 4 bases and 5 bases, in that order; junction bases with no gene match: 7. CDR1 SGHRS and CDR2 YFSETQ come from the germline V gene. As DNA, the CDR3 is TGCGCCAGCAGCAGGGGACAGGTTCCGACCGGGGAGCTGTTTTTT. It translates to CASSRGQVPTGELFF.

This clonotype was seen at least ten times. The chain carries TRBV7-6 and TRBJ2-1; possibly TRBD2 for D (6 bases). V was pared by 0 bases and J by 7 bases, with 16 bases between. Germline CDR1 and CDR2: SGHVS and FNYEAQ. The CDR3 has 16 residues. CDR3 bases: TGTGCCAGCAGCTTAGCGGCGGCAGGGAGGCGGAATGAGCAGTTCTTC. This sequence encodes CASSLAAAGRRNEQFF.

This clonotype has a count of ten or more. This chain links TRBV11-2 with TRBJ2-5; TRBD2 agrees at 7 bases. Germline loops: CDR1 SGHAT, CDR2 FQNNGV. The V gene end was trimmed by 6 bases and the J gene end by 2 bases; junction bases not matched to a gene: 9. The CDR3 consists of 15 residues. The CDR3 DNA reads TGTGCCAGCAGATGGCGCGGGGGACCGCAAGAGACCCAGTACTTC. Residues: CASRWRGGPQETQYF.

This clonotype has more than one count but fewer than ten. This may stem from a read error, because a much larger clone lies one nucleotide away. Here the CDR3 reads CASSSLDNGQFF. In nucleotides, the CDR3 is TGCGCCAGCAGCTCCCTTGACAATGGGCAGTTCTTC. The gene calls are TRBV5-1 and TRBJ2-1; no reliable D call. The germline CDR1 and CDR2 sequences are SGHRS and YFSETQ. The CDR3 has 12 amino acids.

The table lists this clonotype with many counts. The gene calls are TRBV7-2 and TRBJ1-4; D is unclear. Germline CDR1 is SGHTA and CDR2 is FQGNSA. Trimming removed 5 bases from V and 8 bases from J, with 18 bases in between. This CDR3 spans 15 amino acids. The CDR3 here is CASSPDISRPEKLFF. The CDR3 nucleotides read TGTGCCAGCAGCCCTGACATTTCTAGGCCGGAAAAACTGTTTTTT.

This clonotype was observed a handful of times. J is TRBJ1-1 and V is TRBV11-2, with D perhaps TRBD1 (6 bases). The CDR3 is 12 amino acids. The germline V gene has CDR1 SGHAT and CDR2 FQNNGV. Trimming took off 7 bases at V and 8 bases at J, with 14 bases between the two ends. The CDR3 here is CASTNSRGEAFF. Here the CDR3 DNA reads TGTGCCAGCACCAACTCCAGGGGAGAAGCTTTCTTT.

In this sample, this clonotype turned up many times. A read error may be the cause here, since a much bigger clone is one base away. CDR3 protein: CSASSGTSGFNEQYF. CDR3 sequence (DNA): TGCAGTGCTAGTTCCGGGACTAGCGGCTTCAATGAGCAGTACTTC. The chain employs TRBV20-1 and TRBJ2-5, with 11 bases matching TRBD2. This CDR3 comprises 15 residues. V lost 3 bases to trimming and J lost 11 bases; unmatched junction nucleotides: 14. From germline, CDR1 is DFQATT and CDR2 SNEGSKA (reference sequence).